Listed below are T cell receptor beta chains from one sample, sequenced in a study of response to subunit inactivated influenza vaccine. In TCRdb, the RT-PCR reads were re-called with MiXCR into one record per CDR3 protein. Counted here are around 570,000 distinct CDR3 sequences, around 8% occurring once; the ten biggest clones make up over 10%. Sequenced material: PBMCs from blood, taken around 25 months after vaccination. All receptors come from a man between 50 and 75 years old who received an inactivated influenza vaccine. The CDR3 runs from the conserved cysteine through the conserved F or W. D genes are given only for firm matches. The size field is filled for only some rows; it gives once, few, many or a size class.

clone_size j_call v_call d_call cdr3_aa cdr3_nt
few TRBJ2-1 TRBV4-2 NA CASSQDVSNEQFF TGTGCCAGCAGCCAAGATGTAAGCAATGAGCAGTTCTTC
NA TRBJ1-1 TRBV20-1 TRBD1 CSARDRTYEALF TGCAGTGCTCGGGACAGGACCTATGAAGCTCTCTTT
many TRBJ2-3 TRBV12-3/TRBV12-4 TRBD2 CASSPTSGGSTDTQYF TGTGCCAGCAGCCCTACTAGCGGGGGTAGCACAGATACGCAGTATTTT
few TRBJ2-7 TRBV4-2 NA CASSQDDAGHSSYEQYF TGTGCCAGCAGCCAAGATGATGCGGGCCACAGCTCCTACGAGCAGTACTTC
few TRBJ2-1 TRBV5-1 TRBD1 CASSSMTGSSEQFF TGCGCCAGCAGCTCTATGACAGGGAGTAGTGAGCAGTTCTTC
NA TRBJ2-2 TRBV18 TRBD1 CASSSGQGNRELFF TGTGCCAGCTCATCGGGACAGGGGAACCGGGAGCTGTTTTTT
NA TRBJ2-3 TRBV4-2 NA CASSQDPVGGRTDTQYF TGTGCCAGCAGCCAAGATCCGGTAGGGGGACGCACAGATACGCAGTATTTT
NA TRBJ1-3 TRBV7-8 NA CASSLGQGRGNTIYF TGTGCCAGCAGCTTAGGGCAGGGGCGAGGAAACACCATATATTTT
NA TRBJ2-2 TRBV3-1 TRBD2 CASSQDRGLAGGNTGELFF TGTGCCAGCAGCCAAGATCGAGGACTAGCGGGGGGCAATACCGGGGAGCTGTTTTTT
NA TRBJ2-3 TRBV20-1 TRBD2 CSARPPRGRPADTQYF TGCAGTGCTAGACCCCCTCGCGGGAGGCCCGCGGATACGCAGTATTTT
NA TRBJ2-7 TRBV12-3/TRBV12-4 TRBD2 CASSRTSGVIEQYF TGTGCCAGCAGCCGGACTAGCGGGGTTATCGAGCAGTACTTC
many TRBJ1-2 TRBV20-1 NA CSARDQSSYGYTF TGCAGTGCTAGAGATCAGTCCTCCTATGGCTACACCTTC
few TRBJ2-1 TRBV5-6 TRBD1 CASSLAGTGRDYNEQFF TGTGCCAGCAGCTTGGCTGGGACAGGCCGGGACTACAATGAGCAGTTCTTC
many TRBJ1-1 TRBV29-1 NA CSVIMNTEAFF TGCAGCGTGATTATGAACACTGAAGCTTTCTTT
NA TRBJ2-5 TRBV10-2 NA CASSEQGLGETQYF TGCGCCAGCAGTGAGCAAGGCCTTGGAGAGACCCAGTACTTC
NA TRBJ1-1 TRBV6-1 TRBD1 CASREDRVSEAFF TGTGCCAGCAGGGAGGACAGGGTTTCGGAAGCTTTCTTT
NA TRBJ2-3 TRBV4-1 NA CASSQVREYVKDTQYF TGCGCCAGCAGCCAAGTTCGGGAATACGTGAAGGATACGCAGTATTTT
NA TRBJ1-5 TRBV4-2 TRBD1 CASSQDVQGAQPQHF TGTGCCAGCAGCCAAGATGTACAGGGGGCTCAGCCCCAGCATTTT
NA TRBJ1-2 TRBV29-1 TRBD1 CSVMRTGGPGYTF TGCAGCGTCATGCGGACAGGGGGCCCTGGCTACACCTTC
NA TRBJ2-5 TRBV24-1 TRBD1 CATSEQPGTGAPETQYF TGTGCCACCAGTGAACAACCCGGGACAGGGGCTCCGGAGACCCAGTACTTC
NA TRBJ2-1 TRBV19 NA CASSPLYSRGLGHEQFF TGTGCCAGTAGCCCTCTTTACTCACGGGGCCTCGGCCATGAGCAGTTCTTC
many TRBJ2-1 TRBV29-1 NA CSVETGSSYNEQFF TGCAGCGTTGAAACCGGTAGCTCCTACAATGAGCAGTTCTTC
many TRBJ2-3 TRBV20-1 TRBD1 CSGQGVFTDTQYF TGCAGTGGACAGGGGGTCTTCACAGATACGCAGTATTTT
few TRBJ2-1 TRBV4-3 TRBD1 CASSQDGQGGYNEQFF TGCGCCAGCAGCCAAGATGGACAGGGGGGATACAATGAGCAGTTCTTC
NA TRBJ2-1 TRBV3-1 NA CASSPYENEQFF TGTGCCAGCAGCCCGTATGAGAATGAGCAGTTCTTC
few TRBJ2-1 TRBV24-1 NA CATSATAYSYNEQFF TGTGCCACCAGTGCGACGGCTTACTCCTACAATGAGCAGTTCTTC